This is a list of T cell receptor beta chains from one sample in a study of OX40 agonist ivuxolimab in advanced cancers. This table comes from immunoSEQ multiplex PCR, and its TCRdb copy is limited to in-frame clones, with some not included. The sample contains around 73,000 clones, about 90% of which appear only once. The sample here was CD4+ or CD8+ T cells sorted from blood, taken in a trial of the OX40 agonist ivuxolimab. The receptor source for this set is an adult with an advanced solid tumor such as melanoma, head and neck, liver or kidney cancer. The CDR3 runs from the conserved cysteine through the conserved F or W. Each record gives: D gene, V gene, J gene, clone size, CDR3 DNA, CDR3 protein. A D gene is named only where the DNA matches it firmly. Rows may omit the clone size; those that give it use once, few, many or a size class.

>NA|TRBV2|TRBJ2-1|once
TGTGCCAGCAGTAACCCCTACTACAATGAGCAGTTCTTC
CASSNPYYNEQFF
>NA|TRBV7-9|TRBJ2-2|NA
TGTGCCAGCAGCTTTTTGGCCCAATATACGAACACCGGGGAGCTGTTTTTT
CASSFLAQYTNTGELFF
>TRBD1|TRBV27|TRBJ1-2|NA
TGTGCCAGCAGCCGGGACAGATTTAACTATGGCTACACCTTC
CASSRDRFNYGYTF
>NA|TRBV9|TRBJ2-7|NA
TGTGCCAGCAGCGAGATGGGAGTAGGGAACGAGCAGTACTTC
CASSEMGVGNEQYF
>TRBD1|TRBV28|TRBJ1-2|NA
TGTGCCAGCAGTTCAGGGGGCTTTCACTATGGCTACACCTTC
CASSSGGFHYGYTF
>TRBD1|TRBV28|TRBJ2-7|NA
TGTGCCAGCAGCGCCAGGGGGCGCGGGACTGACGAGCAGTACTTC
CASSARGRGTDEQYF
>NA|TRBV16|TRBJ1-3|NA
TGTGCCAGCAGCCGGTACTCTGGAAACACCATATATTTT
CASSRYSGNTIYF
>TRBD1|TRBV5-4|TRBJ2-7|NA
TGTGCCAGCAGCTTAATTCCTGGACAGGGGAGCTCCTACGAGCAGTACTTC
CASSLIPGQGSSYEQYF
>NA|TRBV28|TRBJ2-1|NA
TGTGCCAGCAGTTTGTTGTACCCTACCGGTGAGCAGTTCTTC
CASSLLYPTGEQFF
>TRBD1|TRBV2|TRBJ1-2|few
TGTGCCAGCAGTGAAGCAAGGGGGCGCAGCTATGGCTACACCTTC
CASSEARGRSYGYTF
>TRBD1|TRBV2|TRBJ1-1|NA
TGTGCCAGTCGCTGGGACAGGGGGCAAGCTGAAGCTTTCTTT
CASRWDRGQAEAFF
>NA|TRBV5-1|TRBJ2-7|NA
TGCGCCAGCAGCTTAAGGGGGACTCCGGACGAGCAGTACTTC
CASSLRGTPDEQYF
>TRBD2|TRBV18|TRBJ2-1|NA
TGTGCCAGCTCACCGGGACTAGCGGGAATTAGTAATGAGCAGTTCTTC
CASSPGLAGISNEQFF
>NA|TRBV6-1|TRBJ2-7|NA
TGTGCCAGCACGGCGACTTGGGGTGGGTCCTACGAGCAGTACTTC
CASTATWGGSYEQYF
>NA|TRBV7-2|TRBJ2-7|NA
TGTGCCAGCACCCTTAGAGGGCGGAGCTACGAGCAGTACTTC
CASTLRGRSYEQYF
>NA|TRBV7-9|TRBJ1-2|NA
TGTGCCAGCAGCTTAATCCCTGGAGGCTACACCTTC
CASSLIPGGYTF
>NA|TRBV19|TRBJ1-2|NA
TGTGCCAGTACCGATCGAGGGGTTGGCTACACCTTC
CASTDRGVGYTF